What follows describes a single T cell receptor (beta chain). Its antigen is as yet unknown. The PCR used 60 Vbeta and 13 Jbeta primers. The repertoire was sequenced with immunoSEQ multiplex PCR; TCRdb's copy has only in-frame clones and lacks some. This table has about 140,000 clones, approximately 80% appearing once. This sample was included in a study of cytomegalovirus exposure and HLA in healthy donors. The study, taken as a whole, reports: With later analysis, a missense DCLRE1C variant became linked to TCR beta V- and J-gene trimming.

The clonotype was recovered from a man in his fifties in good health and CMV-seronegative. Material: PBMCs.

The CDR3 sequence: CASSFGEASSPLHF. Written as DNA, the CDR3 is TGTGCCAGCAGTTTTGGGGAGGCTAGTTCACCCCTCCACTTT. The chain joins TRBV27 to TRBJ1-6, with D unclear. The CDR3 contains 14 residues. Per the germline V gene, CDR1 is MNHEY and CDR2 is SMNVEV (reference sequence). V lost 3 bases and J lost 9, with 12 bases in between.